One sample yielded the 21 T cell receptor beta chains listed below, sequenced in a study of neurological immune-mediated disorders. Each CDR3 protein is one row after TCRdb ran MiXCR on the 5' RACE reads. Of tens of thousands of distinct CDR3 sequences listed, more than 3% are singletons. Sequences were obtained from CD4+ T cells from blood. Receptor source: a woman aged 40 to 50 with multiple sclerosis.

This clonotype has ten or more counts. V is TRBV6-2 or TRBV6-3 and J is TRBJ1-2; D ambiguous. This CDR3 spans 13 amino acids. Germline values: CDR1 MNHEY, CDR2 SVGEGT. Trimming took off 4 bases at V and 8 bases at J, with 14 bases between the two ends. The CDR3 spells CASSSTFPGGYTF. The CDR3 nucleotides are TGTGCCAGCAGTTCAACTTTTCCGGGAGGCTACACCTTC.

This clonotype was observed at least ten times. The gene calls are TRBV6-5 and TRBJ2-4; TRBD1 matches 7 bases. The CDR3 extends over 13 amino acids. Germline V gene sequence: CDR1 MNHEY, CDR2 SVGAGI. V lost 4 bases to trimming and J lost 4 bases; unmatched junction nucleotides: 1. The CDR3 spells CASSWDRKNIQYF. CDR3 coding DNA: TGTGCCAGCAGTTGGGACAGAAAAAACATTCAGTACTTC.

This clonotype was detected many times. In DNA form, the CDR3 reads TGTGCCAGCAGCTTGGTGGTGCGGGGGGGCTTCTACGAGCAGTACTTC. This encodes CASSLVVRGGFYEQYF. The chain has TRBV5-6 and TRBJ2-7; 9 nucleotides line up with TRBD2. The ends lost 0 bases at V and 3 bases at J; junction bases unmatched: 7. Germline V gene data show CDR1 as SGHDT and CDR2 as YYEEEE. This CDR3 has 16 amino acids.

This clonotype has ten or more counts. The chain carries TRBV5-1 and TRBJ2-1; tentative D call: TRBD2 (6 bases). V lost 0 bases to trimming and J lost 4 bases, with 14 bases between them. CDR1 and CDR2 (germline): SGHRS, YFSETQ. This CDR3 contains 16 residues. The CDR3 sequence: CASSLGSAGYYNEQFF. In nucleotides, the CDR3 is TGCGCCAGCAGCTTGGGTTCGGCGGGGTATTACAATGAGCAGTTCTTC.

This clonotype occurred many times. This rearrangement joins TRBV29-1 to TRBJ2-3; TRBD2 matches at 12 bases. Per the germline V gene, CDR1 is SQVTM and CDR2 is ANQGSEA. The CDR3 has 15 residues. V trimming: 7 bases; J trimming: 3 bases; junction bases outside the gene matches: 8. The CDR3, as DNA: TGCAGCGCACATCAGACTAGCGGGAGAACAGATACGCAGTATTTT. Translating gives CSAHQTSGRTDTQYF.

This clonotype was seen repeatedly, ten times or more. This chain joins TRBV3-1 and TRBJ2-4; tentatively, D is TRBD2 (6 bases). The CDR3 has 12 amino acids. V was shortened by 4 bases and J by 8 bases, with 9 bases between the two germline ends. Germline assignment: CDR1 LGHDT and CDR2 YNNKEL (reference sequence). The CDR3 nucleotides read TGTGCCAGCAGCCGCGGGACTTACATTCAGTACTTC. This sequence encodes CASSRGTYIQYF.

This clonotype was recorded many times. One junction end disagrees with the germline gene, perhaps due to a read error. The CDR3: CATNRDHRSYEQYF. The CDR3 DNA follows: TGTGCCACCAACAGAGATCACAGGTCCTACGAGCAGTACTTC. The chain employs TRBV15 and TRBJ2-7; tentative D call: TRBD1 (5 bases). There are 14 residues in the CDR3. The germline gives CDR1 LNHNV, CDR2 YYDKDF (reference sequence).

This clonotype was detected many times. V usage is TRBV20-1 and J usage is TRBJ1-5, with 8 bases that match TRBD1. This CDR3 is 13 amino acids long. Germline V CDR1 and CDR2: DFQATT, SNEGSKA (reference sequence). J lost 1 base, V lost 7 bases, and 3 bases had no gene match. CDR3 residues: CSVRTGSNQPQHF. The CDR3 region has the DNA TGCAGTGTCCGGACAGGGAGCAATCAGCCCCAGCATTTT.

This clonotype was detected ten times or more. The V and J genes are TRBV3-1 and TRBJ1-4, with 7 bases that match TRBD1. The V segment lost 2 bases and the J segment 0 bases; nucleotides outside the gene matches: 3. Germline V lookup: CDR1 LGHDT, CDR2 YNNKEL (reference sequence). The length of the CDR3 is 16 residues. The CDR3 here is CASSQLTGATNEKLFF. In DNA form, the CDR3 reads TGTGCCAGCAGCCAATTAACAGGGGCAACTAATGAAAAACTGTTTTTT.

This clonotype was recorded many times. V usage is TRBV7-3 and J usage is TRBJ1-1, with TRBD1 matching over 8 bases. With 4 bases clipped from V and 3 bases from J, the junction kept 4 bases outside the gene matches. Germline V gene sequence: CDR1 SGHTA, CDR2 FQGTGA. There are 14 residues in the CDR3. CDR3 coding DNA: TGTGCCAGCAGCTCCGGACAGGGAGACACTGAAGCTTTCTTT. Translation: CASSSGQGDTEAFF.

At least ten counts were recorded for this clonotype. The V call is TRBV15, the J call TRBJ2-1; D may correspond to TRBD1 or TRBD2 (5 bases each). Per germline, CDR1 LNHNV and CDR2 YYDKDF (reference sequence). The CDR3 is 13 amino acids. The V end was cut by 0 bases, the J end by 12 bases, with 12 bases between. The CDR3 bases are TGTGCCACCAGCAGAGATCAGGGACGTCGGCAGTTCTTC. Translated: CATSRDQGRRQFF.

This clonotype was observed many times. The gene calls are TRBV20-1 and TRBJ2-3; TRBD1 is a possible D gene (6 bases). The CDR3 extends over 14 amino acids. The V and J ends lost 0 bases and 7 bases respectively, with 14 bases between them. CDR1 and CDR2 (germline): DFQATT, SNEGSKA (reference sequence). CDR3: CSARDGQGMHTQYF. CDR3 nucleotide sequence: TGCAGTGCTAGAGATGGCCAGGGGATGCATACGCAGTATTTT.

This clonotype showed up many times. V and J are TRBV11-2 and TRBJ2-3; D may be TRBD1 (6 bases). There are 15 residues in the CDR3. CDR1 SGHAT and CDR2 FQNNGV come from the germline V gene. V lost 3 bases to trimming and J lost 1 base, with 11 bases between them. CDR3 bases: TGTGCCAGCAGCTTGGGGGCGGGCCGCACAGATACGCAGTATTTT. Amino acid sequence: CASSLGAGRTDTQYF.

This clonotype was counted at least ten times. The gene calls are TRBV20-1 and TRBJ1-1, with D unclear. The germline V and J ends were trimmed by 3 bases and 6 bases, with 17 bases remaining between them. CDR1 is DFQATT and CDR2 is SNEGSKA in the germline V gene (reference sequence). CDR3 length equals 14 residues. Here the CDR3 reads CSASIRRLEAEAFF. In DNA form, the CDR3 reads TGCAGTGCTAGCATCCGGCGCCTTGAGGCTGAAGCTTTCTTT.

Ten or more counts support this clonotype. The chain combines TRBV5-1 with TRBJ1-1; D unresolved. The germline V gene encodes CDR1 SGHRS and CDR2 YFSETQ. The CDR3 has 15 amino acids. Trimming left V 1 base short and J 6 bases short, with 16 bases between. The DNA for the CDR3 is TGCGCCAGCAGCTTGTCCAGACGGACGGGCGCTGAAGCTTTCTTT. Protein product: CASSLSRRTGAEAFF. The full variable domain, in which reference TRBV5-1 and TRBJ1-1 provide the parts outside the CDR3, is KAGVTQTPRYLIKTRGQQVTLSCSPISGHRSVSWYQQTPGQGLQFLFEYFSETQRNKGNFPGRFSGRQFSNSRSEMNVSTLELGDSALYLCASSLSRRTGAEAFFGQGTRLTVV.

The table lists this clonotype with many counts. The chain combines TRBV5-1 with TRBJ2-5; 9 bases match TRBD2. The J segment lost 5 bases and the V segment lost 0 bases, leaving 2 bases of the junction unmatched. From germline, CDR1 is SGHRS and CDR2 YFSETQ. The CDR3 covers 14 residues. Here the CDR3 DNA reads TGCGCCAGCAGCTTGGGGACTAGCGAGGAGACCCAGTACTTC. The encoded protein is CASSLGTSEETQYF. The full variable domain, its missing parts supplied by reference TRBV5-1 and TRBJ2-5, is KAGVTQTPRYLIKTRGQQVTLSCSPISGHRSVSWYQQTPGQGLQFLFEYFSETQRNKGNFPGRFSGRQFSNSRSEMNVSTLELGDSALYLCASSLGTSEETQYFGPGTRLLVL.

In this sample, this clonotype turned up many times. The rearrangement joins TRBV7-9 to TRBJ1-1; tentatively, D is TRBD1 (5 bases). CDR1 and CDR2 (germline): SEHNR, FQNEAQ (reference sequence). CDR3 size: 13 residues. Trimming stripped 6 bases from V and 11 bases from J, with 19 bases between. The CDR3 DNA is TGTGCCAGCAGGAACGGGGCACAAAGTGGGGCTTTCTTT. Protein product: CASRNGAQSGAFF.

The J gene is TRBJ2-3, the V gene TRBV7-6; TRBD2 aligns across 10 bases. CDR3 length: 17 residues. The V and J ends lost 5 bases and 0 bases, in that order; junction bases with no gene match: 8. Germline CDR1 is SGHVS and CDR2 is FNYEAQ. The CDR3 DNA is TGTGCCAGCAGCGCCTCCGGACTAGCGGCTAGCACAGATACGCAGTATTTT. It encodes CASSASGLAASTDTQYF.

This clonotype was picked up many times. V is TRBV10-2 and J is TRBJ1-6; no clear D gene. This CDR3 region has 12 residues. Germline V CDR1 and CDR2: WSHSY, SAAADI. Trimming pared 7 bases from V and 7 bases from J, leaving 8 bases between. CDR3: CASTEGNSPLHF. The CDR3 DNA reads TGCGCCAGCACGGAGGGAAATTCACCCCTCCACTTT.

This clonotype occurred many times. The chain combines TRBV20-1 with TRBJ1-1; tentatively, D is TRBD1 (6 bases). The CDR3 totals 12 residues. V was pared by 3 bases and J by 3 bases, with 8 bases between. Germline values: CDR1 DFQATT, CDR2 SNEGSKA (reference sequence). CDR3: CSASEGDTEAFF. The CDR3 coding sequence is TGCAGTGCTAGTGAGGGGGACACTGAAGCTTTCTTT.

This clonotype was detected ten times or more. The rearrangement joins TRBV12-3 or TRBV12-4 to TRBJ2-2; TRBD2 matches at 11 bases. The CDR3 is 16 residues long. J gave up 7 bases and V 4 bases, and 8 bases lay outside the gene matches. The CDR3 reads CASSSHSGGAGGELFF. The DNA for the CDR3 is TGTGCCAGCAGTTCTCATAGCGGGGGGGCCGGCGGGGAGCTGTTTTTT.